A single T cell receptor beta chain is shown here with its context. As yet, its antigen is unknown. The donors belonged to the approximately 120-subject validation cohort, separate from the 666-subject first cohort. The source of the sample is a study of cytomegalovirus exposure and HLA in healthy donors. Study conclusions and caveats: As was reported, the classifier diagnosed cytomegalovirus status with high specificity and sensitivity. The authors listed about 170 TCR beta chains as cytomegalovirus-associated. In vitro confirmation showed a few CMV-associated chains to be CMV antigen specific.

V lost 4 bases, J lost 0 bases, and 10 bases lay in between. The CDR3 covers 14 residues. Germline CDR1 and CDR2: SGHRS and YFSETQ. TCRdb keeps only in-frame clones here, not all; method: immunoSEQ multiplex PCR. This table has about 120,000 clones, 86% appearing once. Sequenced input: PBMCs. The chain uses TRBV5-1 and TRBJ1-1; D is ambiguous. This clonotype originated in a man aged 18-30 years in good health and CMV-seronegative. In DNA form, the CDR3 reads TGCGCCAGCAGCGCAGGTGCGATGAACACTGAAGCTTTCTTT. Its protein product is CASSAGAMNTEAFF.